This note documents a single TCR beta chain sequence. This CDR3 is 18 amino acids long. Germline V gives CDR1 SGHVS, CDR2 FQNEAQ. This record belongs to a study of T cells expressing NK-cell markers. TCRdb reprocessed the 5' RACE reads and stores each CDR3 protein as one record, lacking DNA. Its clone listing holds about 260,000 distinct CDR3 sequences. The chain links TRBV7-8 to TRBJ1-6; TCRdb returns TRBD1, unconfirmable since there is no DNA. The TCR was taken from a woman between 18 and 69 years old in good health. The sample consisted of blood T cells: a sorted CD56 or NKG2C T cell subset, CD4+ or CD8+ T cells, or bulk PBMC T cells (not recorded which). CDR3 protein: CASSLPYNPTGSNSPLHF.